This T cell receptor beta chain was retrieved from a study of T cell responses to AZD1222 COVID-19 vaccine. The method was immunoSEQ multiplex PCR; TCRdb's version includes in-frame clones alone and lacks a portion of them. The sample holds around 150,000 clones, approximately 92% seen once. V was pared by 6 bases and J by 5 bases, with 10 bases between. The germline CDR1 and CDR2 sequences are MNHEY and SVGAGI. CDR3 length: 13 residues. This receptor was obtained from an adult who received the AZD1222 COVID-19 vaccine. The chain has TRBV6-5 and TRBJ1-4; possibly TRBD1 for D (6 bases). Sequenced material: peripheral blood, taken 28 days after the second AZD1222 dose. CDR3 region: CASSRTGNEKLFF. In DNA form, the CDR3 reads TGTGCCAGCAGCCGAACAGGGAATGAAAAACTGTTTTTT.